The 27 T cell receptor beta chains below were found in one sample sequenced in a study of identical twins. TCRdb re-called the 5' RACE reads through MiXCR, storing one row per CDR3 protein. Among around 690,000 distinct CDR3 sequences, 21% were seen once, and the ten largest hold about 4.5%. This same sample was also taken into another study, of T cells expressing NK-cell markers.

The specimen sequenced was PBMCs. All receptors come from a woman younger than 35 in good health.

A few counts support this clonotype. Written as DNA, the CDR3 is TGTGCCAGCAGCTCGACAGGAAGCGAGCAGTACTTC. Protein product: CASSSTGSEQYF. This chain joins TRBV5-4 and TRBJ2-7, with D tentatively TRBD1 (6 bases). The CDR3 contains 12 residues. The V end lost 3 bases, the J end lost 6 bases, and 10 bases lay between the germline ends. Germline V lookup: CDR1 SGHNT, CDR2 YYREEE (reference sequence).

This chain joins TRBV20-1 and TRBJ2-3, with D possibly matching TRBD2 (6 bases). Germline CDR1 DFQATT, CDR2 SNEGSKA (reference sequence). The CDR3 is 15 residues long. Trimming removed 3 bases at V and 11 bases at J, with 24 bases between. CDR3 amino acids: CSARLSRDSLHKQYF. CDR3 in DNA: TGCAGTGCTAGGCTGTCCCGGGACTCCCTCCATAAGCAGTATTTT.

This clonotype has a handful of counts. The chain has TRBV5-1 and TRBJ2-3, with D maybe TRBD1 (6 bases). V shed 4 bases and J shed 2 bases, with 17 bases lying between them. Per the germline V gene, CDR1 is SGHRS and CDR2 is YFSETQ. The CDR3 totals 16 residues. CDR3 amino acids: CASSGGWARNTDTQYF. In nucleotides, the CDR3 is TGCGCCAGCAGCGGGGGCTGGGCGCGGAACACAGATACGCAGTATTTT.

This clonotype was detected a few times. The chain has TRBV30 and TRBJ2-3; weak D call: TRBD2 (5 bases). In germline, CDR1 is GTSNPN, CDR2 SVGIG (reference sequence). Between the trimmed V and J ends, which lost 0 bases and 2 bases, there was a span of 12 bases. This CDR3 contains 15 residues. CDR3 sequence (DNA): TGTGCCTGGAGTGTACCGAGGGCTCTCACAGATACGCAGTATTTT. It codes for CAWSVPRALTDTQYF.

The chain links TRBV20-1 to TRBJ2-7; 16 nucleotides agree with TRBD2. The length of the CDR3 is 16 residues. With V trimmed by 5 bases and J by 4 bases, 8 bases remained unmatched. Per the germline V gene, CDR1 is DFQATT and CDR2 is SNEGSKA (reference sequence). CDR3 sequence reads: CSALPGLAGGPYEQYF. The CDR3 nucleotides read TGCAGTGCTCTCCCGGGACTAGCGGGAGGGCCGTACGAGCAGTACTTC.

The genes are TRBV6-2 or TRBV6-3 and TRBJ2-1; TRBD2 matches 11 bases. The V and J ends lost 8 bases and 9 bases, in that order; junction bases with no gene match: 6. CDR3 length equals 13 residues. CDR1 and CDR2 (germline): MNHEY, SVGEGT. CDR3 protein: CASLAGGEGEQFF. CDR3 DNA: TGTGCCAGCCTAGCGGGGGGCGAGGGTGAGCAGTTCTTC.

In this sample, this clonotype turned up a few times. The V and J genes are TRBV29-1 and TRBJ2-1; TRBD2 matches at 8 bases. The CDR3 is 15 residues long. Per the germline V gene, CDR1 is SQVTM and CDR2 is ANQGSEA. V gave up 7 bases and J gave up 6 bases; unmatched junction bases: 14. CDR3 in amino acids: CSAGPHPGTSNEQFF. In nucleotides, the CDR3 is TGCAGCGCTGGACCGCACCCCGGGACTAGCAATGAGCAGTTCTTC.

The chain carries TRBV25-1 and TRBJ2-6; D is possibly TRBD1 (6 bases). Germline V gene lookup returns CDR1 MGHDK and CDR2 SYGVNS. The CDR3 covers 15 residues. V shed 8 bases and J shed 0 bases, with 11 bases lying between them. The CDR3 here is CASPDRTSGANVLTF. The CDR3 DNA sequence: TGTGCCAGCCCTGACAGGACCTCTGGGGCCAACGTCCTGACTTTC.

The sample holds a few counts of this clonotype. The chain links TRBV12-3 or TRBV12-4 to TRBJ1-1; D not certain. Trimming shortened V by 2 bases and J by 1 base, and 11 bases separated the two germline ends. The CDR3 spans 15 residues. This chain's CDR3 is CASSLLGRTNTEAFF. CDR3 coding DNA: TGTGCCAGCAGTTTATTAGGGCGGACGAACACTGAAGCTTTCTTT.

This clonotype was detected only a few times. The rearrangement uses TRBV7-6 and TRBJ2-1; TRBD2 might be the D (6 bases). Germline CDR1 and CDR2: SGHVS and FNYEAQ. The ends were cut back, 2 bases at V and 10 bases at J, with 12 bases in the middle. CDR3 length: 13 amino acids. The CDR3 sequence is CASSLNVEGEQFF. CDR3 bases: TGTGCCAGCAGCTTAAACGTGGAGGGGGAGCAGTTCTTC.

J is TRBJ2-7 and V is TRBV30, with a tentative D call TRBD1 (5 bases). CDR3 length: 12 amino acids. V lost 3 bases, J lost 3 bases, and 9 bases lay in between. In germline, CDR1 is GTSNPN, CDR2 SVGIG (reference sequence). CDR3 amino acids: CAWRGLYYEQYF. Written as DNA, the CDR3 is TGTGCCTGGAGGGGGCTATACTACGAGCAGTACTTC.

The gene calls are TRBV6-2 or TRBV6-3 and TRBJ2-2; 11 bases agree with TRBD2. CDR3 length equals 16 residues. V lost 7 bases to trimming and J lost 1 base; unmatched junction nucleotides: 5. CDR1 MNHEY and CDR2 SVGEGT come from the germline V gene. This chain's CDR3 is CASIPTSGVNTGELFF. CDR3 nucleotide sequence: TGTGCCAGCATCCCGACTAGCGGGGTGAACACCGGGGAGCTGTTTTTT.

This clonotype was counted many times. J is TRBJ2-5 and V is TRBV20-1; D is unclear. Germline V gene data show CDR1 as DFQATT and CDR2 as SNEGSKA (reference sequence). The V and J ends lost 6 bases and 5 bases respectively, with 16 bases between them. CDR3 length: 13 amino acids. In DNA, the CDR3 is TGCAGTGCACAAAAGATTAGTAGGGAGACCCAGTACTTC. Translated: CSAQKISRETQYF.

The chain combines TRBV5-1 with TRBJ1-2; perhaps TRBD1 as D (6 bases). V lost 4 bases to trimming and J lost 6 bases, with 16 bases between them. Germline V lookup: CDR1 SGHRS, CDR2 YFSETQ. The CDR3 totals 14 residues. The CDR3 region has the DNA TGCGCCAGCAGCCCGGGACATTCTGAGCATGGCTACACCTTC. Translating gives CASSPGHSEHGYTF.

This clonotype was detected a few times. This chain uses TRBV25-1 with TRBJ2-7; D gene ambiguous. The CDR3 length is 15 residues. The V gene lost 3 bases and the J gene lost 0 bases, with 12 bases spanning the gap. Germline-derived CDR1 and CDR2 are MGHDK and SYGVNS. The CDR3: CASSDNRKSSYEQYF. CDR3 nucleotides: TGTGCCAGCAGTGACAACAGAAAGAGCTCCTACGAGCAGTACTTC.

This clonotype showed up just a few times. The V and J genes are TRBV5-5 and TRBJ2-2; D is undetermined. CDR3 length: 16 amino acids. Germline-derived CDR1 and CDR2 are SGHKS and YYEKEE (reference sequence). V lost 3 bases to trimming and J lost 4 bases, with 16 bases between them. This CDR3 reads CASSYWAGRITGELFF. In DNA form, the CDR3 reads TGTGCCAGCAGCTACTGGGCAGGAAGAATCACCGGGGAGCTGTTTTTT.

The chain couples TRBV7-9 to TRBJ2-2; D is possibly TRBD2 (6 bases). The CDR3 totals 14 residues. Trimming removed 7 bases from V and 5 bases from J, with 14 bases in between. Germline CDR1 reads SEHNR; CDR2 reads FQNEAQ (reference sequence). CDR3 nucleotide sequence: TGTGCCAGCACCGGGACTGGACGTACCGGGGAGCTGTTTTTT. As protein: CASTGTGRTGELFF. Based on the CDR3 plus reference TRBV7-9 and TRBJ2-2, the full variable domain is DTGVSQNPRHKITKRGQNVTFRCDPISEHNRLYWYRQTLGQGPEFLTYFQNEAQLEKSRLLSDRFSAERPKGSFSTLEIQRTEQGDSAMYLCASTGTGRTGELFFGEGSRLTVL.

This clonotype was counted between two and nine times. The chain couples TRBV21-1 to TRBJ2-1; the table assigns TRBD2, which was not confirmed against the DNA. TRBV21-1 is termed a pseudogene. The CDR3 spans 19 residues. Written as DNA, the CDR3 is TGTGCCAGCAGCAATTTGACTAGCGGGGGGTTACCCTCCTACAATGAGCAGTTCTTC. Translated, it gives CASSNLTSGGLPSYNEQFF.

This clonotype was seen more than once but under ten times. V is TRBV24-1 and J is TRBJ2-3; no firm D call. The germline V gene has CDR1 KGHDR and CDR2 SFDVKD. Trimming removed 4 bases at V and 10 bases at J, with 14 bases between. The CDR3 contains 13 residues. The CDR3 nucleotides are TGTGCCACCAGTGACCCCGACCGGCAAGCGCAGTATTTT. Its protein product is CATSDPDRQAQYF.

The sample holds many counts of this clonotype. This chain joins TRBV20-1 and TRBJ2-2; D gene ambiguous. The CDR3 runs to 13 residues. Germline V lookup: CDR1 DFQATT, CDR2 SNEGSKA (reference sequence). Trimming removed 5 bases from V and 3 bases from J, with 10 bases in between. The chain's CDR3 is CSALLRHTGELFF. The CDR3 nucleotides are TGCAGTGCTCTTCTGAGACACACCGGGGAGCTGTTTTTT.

The chain uses TRBV25-1 and TRBJ2-1; no definite D call. CDR3 length: 14 amino acids. V gave up 0 bases and J gave up 5 bases, with 8 bases separating them. Looked up from germline, CDR1 is MGHDK and CDR2 is SYGVNS. The CDR3 loop reads CASSEYGDHNEQFF. In DNA form, the CDR3 reads TGTGCCAGCAGTGAATATGGCGACCACAATGAGCAGTTCTTC.

Comment on this clonotype: The junction does not match germline at one end; this may be a read error. This chain joins TRBV7-7 and TRBJ1-4, with D uncertain. Germline loops: CDR1 SSHAT, CDR2 FNYEAQ (reference sequence). This CDR3 region has 14 residues. For the CDR3, the DNA is TGTGCTAGCAGCCTCTCGTACAGTAGCGGAAAACTGTTTTTT. This sequence encodes CASSLSYSSGKLFF.

The chain links TRBV30 to TRBJ2-6, with D possibly being TRBD1 or TRBD2 (5 bases each). The CDR3 loop spans 13 amino acids. Germline CDR1 GTSNPN, CDR2 SVGIG (reference sequence). The germline V and J ends were trimmed by 5 bases and 0 bases, with 5 bases remaining between them. The CDR3 here is CAWGTSGANVLTF. The CDR3 DNA reads TGTGCCTGGGGGACCTCTGGGGCCAACGTCCTGACTTTC.

V is TRBV25-1 and J is TRBJ1-1; D might be TRBD1 (6 bases). Trimming took off 1 base at V and 2 bases at J, with 8 bases between the two ends. Germline V gene data show CDR1 as MGHDK and CDR2 as SYGVNS. The CDR3 is made up of 14 amino acids. Here the CDR3 DNA reads TGTGCCAGCAGTGAATCCGGGACAAACACTGAAGCTTTCTTT. It yields the protein CASSESGTNTEAFF.

This clonotype showed up just a few times. This chain connects TRBV9 to TRBJ2-3; 7 positions agree with TRBD1. Germline V gene data show CDR1 as SGDLS and CDR2 as YYNGEE. Trimming took 4 bases from V and 7 from J; bases not matched to a gene: 9. The CDR3 is 14 amino acids. CDR3 DNA sequence: TGTGCCAGCAGCCAAGTCCCGGGACAGTATACGCAGTATTTT. It translates to CASSQVPGQYTQYF.

A few counts support this clonotype. The chain joins TRBV12-3 or TRBV12-4 to TRBJ2-1; D is unresolved. With 8 bases removed from V and 0 bases from J, the gap between germline ends came to 8 bases. This CDR3 contains 13 residues. CDR3 nucleotides: TGTGCCAGCTTGGCGAGCTCCTACAATGAGCAGTTCTTC. Amino acid sequence: CASLASSYNEQFF.

CDR3 DNA: TGTGCCAGCTCGGAGGGGGCTGTTGCTGGGGCCAACGTCCTGACTTTC. Its protein product is CASSEGAVAGANVLTF. The V gene is TRBV5-6, the J gene TRBJ2-6; perhaps TRBD1 as D (7 bases). Trimming shortened V by 7 bases and J by 2 bases, and 16 bases separated the two germline ends. From germline, CDR1 is SGHDT and CDR2 YYEEEE. The CDR3 length is 16 residues.